This TCR beta chain stems from a study of T cells in Graves' hyperthyroidism and ophthalmopathy. Study-level points and caveats: Most clonotypes expanded in thyroid above 0.001 were likewise present in blood. A median around 6 months before onset, the model predicted ophthalmopathy.

V dropped 6 bases and J dropped 0; count of bases not matched to a gene: 9. The germline CDR1 and CDR2 sequences are LNHDA and SQIVND (reference sequence). There are 16 residues in the CDR3. This clonotype was detected many times. Its antigen is not identified. RNA transcripts served as the template for amplifying TCR beta CDR3 regions. The HTBI primer set was used in a first-round RT-PCR of the TCR CDR3. TCRdb passed the multiplex PCR reads through MiXCR, listing each CDR3 protein once. This sample has 250,000 to 300,000 distinct CDR3 sequences, with roughly 15% found just once. Roughly 9.1 ml of fresh peripheral blood supplied the PBMCs.

The receptor was derived from a woman aged 40-49 years with Graves' hyperthyroidism that later progressed to Graves' ophthalmopathy. The sequencing sample was made of blood. This chain uses TRBV19 with TRBJ1-1, with 8 bases lining up with TRBD1. The CDR3 here is CASRDRQGSLNTEAFF. Here the CDR3 DNA reads TGTGCCAGTAGGGACCGACAGGGGTCCTTGAACACTGAAGCTTTCTTT.